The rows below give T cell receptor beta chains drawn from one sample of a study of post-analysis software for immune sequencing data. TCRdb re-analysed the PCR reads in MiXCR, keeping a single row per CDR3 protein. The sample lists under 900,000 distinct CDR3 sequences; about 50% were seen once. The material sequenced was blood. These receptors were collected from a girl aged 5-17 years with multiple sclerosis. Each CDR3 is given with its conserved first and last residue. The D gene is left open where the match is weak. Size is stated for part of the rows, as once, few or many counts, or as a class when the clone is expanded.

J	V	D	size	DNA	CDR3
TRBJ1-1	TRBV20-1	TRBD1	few	TGCAGTGCCTTGGTACAGGGGCTGGCTTTCTTT	CSALVQGLAFF
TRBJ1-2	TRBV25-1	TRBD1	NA	TGTGCCAGCAGTGAATATTTCAGCGGAACAGGGGCCGGCTACACCTTC	CASSEYFSGTGAGYTF
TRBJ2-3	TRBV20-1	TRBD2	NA	TGCAGTGCTAGAGTGGCTAGCGGGAGGCCAGATACGCAGTATTTT	CSARVASGRPDTQYF
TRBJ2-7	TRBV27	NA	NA	TGTGCCAGCGGAGAAGCGGGCCCAGCCTACGAGCAGTACTTC	CASGEAGPAYEQYF
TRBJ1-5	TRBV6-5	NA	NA	TGTGCCAGCGGAACTGGCAATCAGCCCCAGCATTTT	CASGTGNQPQHF
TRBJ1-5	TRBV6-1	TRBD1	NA	TGTGCCAGCAGCTTGGACAGGGGGCGCAGGGCCCAGCATTTT	CASSLDRGRRAQHF
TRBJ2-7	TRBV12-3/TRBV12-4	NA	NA	TGTGCCAGCAGTTTAGGACAGCCCGAAACCTACGAGCAGTACTTC	CASSLGQPETYEQYF
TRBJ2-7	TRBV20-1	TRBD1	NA	TGCAGTGCTAGAGATGGTAACAGGGGCTACCACGAGCAGTACTTC	CSARDGNRGYHEQYF
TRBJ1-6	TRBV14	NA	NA	TGTGCCAGCAGCCAAATCCTGGAATCACCCCTCCACTTT	CASSQILESPLHF
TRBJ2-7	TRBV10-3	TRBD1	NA	TGTGCCTCCTCGAGGGACAGGGAATACGAGCAGTACTTC	CASSRDREYEQYF